Listed below are T cell receptor beta chains from one sample, sequenced in a study of blood T cells in healthy people across ages. MiXCR was run by TCRdb on the 5' RACE reads, yielding one entry per CDR3 protein. Of just under 900,000 distinct CDR3 sequences detected, under 30% appear once; the ten largest clones hold around 15%. Input material: blood. These receptors all stem from a woman older than 75 in good health. Both conserved end residues are trimmed from each CDR3.

j_gene: TRBJ2-1
v_gene: TRBV7-6
CDR3aa: ASSLGTGWGIGNEQF

j_gene: TRBJ1-4
v_gene: TRBV10-2
CDR3aa: ASSVWGEKLF

j_gene: TRBJ2-7
v_gene: TRBV6-2/TRBV6-3
CDR3aa: ASRHGQGGNYEQY

j_gene: TRBJ1-1
v_gene: TRBV7-2
CDR3aa: ASSWYREFEAF

j_gene: TRBJ1-2
v_gene: TRBV20-1
CDR3aa: SARDKGARGYT

j_gene: TRBJ2-5
v_gene: TRBV6-2/TRBV6-3
CDR3aa: ASSLSYNEQY

j_gene: TRBJ2-5
v_gene: TRBV6-1
CDR3aa: ASSEGSQGGETQY

j_gene: TRBJ2-1
v_gene: TRBV28
CDR3aa: ASSSRLRGVLSYNEQF

j_gene: TRBJ1-6
v_gene: TRBV10-1
CDR3aa: ASKKTGGAYHNSPLH

j_gene: TRBJ2-5
v_gene: TRBV5-1
CDR3aa: ASTPRTGGRGETQY

j_gene: -
v_gene: TRBV7-9
CDR3aa: ASSSDRSSYNEQY

j_gene: TRBJ1-5
v_gene: TRBV7-8
CDR3aa: ASSLGAGKNQPQH

j_gene: TRBJ2-1
v_gene: TRBV11-2
CDR3aa: ASSRQRNEQF

j_gene: TRBJ2-2
v_gene: TRBV12-3/TRBV12-4
CDR3aa: ASSFRQGVGELF

j_gene: TRBJ2-7
v_gene: TRBV21-1
CDR3aa: ASSMREGFSYEQY

j_gene: TRBJ1-1
v_gene: TRBV4-2
CDR3aa: ASSRWGGGTEAF

j_gene: TRBJ2-4
v_gene: TRBV5-6
CDR3aa: ASSLVAGAKNIQY

j_gene: TRBJ1-1
v_gene: TRBV12-3/TRBV12-4
CDR3aa: ASSYRGMNTEAF

j_gene: TRBJ2-3
v_gene: TRBV3-1
CDR3aa: ASSQGKRGVGDTQY

j_gene: TRBJ2-3
v_gene: TRBV20-1
CDR3aa: SAGARTDTQY

j_gene: TRBJ1-5
v_gene: TRBV4-3
CDR3aa: ASGQGFSFNQPQH

j_gene: TRBJ2-5
v_gene: TRBV6-2/TRBV6-3
CDR3aa: ASSSISTVIGTQY

j_gene: TRBJ1-5
v_gene: TRBV7-6
CDR3aa: AGSEGYGNQPQH

j_gene: TRBJ2-3
v_gene: TRBV5-1
CDR3aa: ASSWTGDGADTQY

j_gene: TRBJ2-5
v_gene: TRBV2
CDR3aa: ASSEALQGRGTQY

j_gene: TRBJ2-5
v_gene: TRBV20-1
CDR3aa: SAKTGQETQY

j_gene: TRBJ2-5
v_gene: TRBV7-3
CDR3aa: ASSPIATEQETQY

j_gene: TRBJ2-5
v_gene: TRBV6-1
CDR3aa: ASMISGLTQY

j_gene: TRBJ1-2
v_gene: TRBV4-2
CDR3aa: ASSQDPRTPNYGYT

j_gene: TRBJ2-1
v_gene: TRBV7-2
CDR3aa: ASSSRRERGPYNEQF

j_gene: TRBJ1-1
v_gene: TRBV2
CDR3aa: ASSLDRGRLMNTEAF

j_gene: TRBJ1-2
v_gene: TRBV7-2
CDR3aa: ASSLAPETNYGYT

j_gene: TRBJ2-5
v_gene: TRBV11-3
CDR3aa: ASALGLEETQY

j_gene: TRBJ1-4
v_gene: TRBV7-2
CDR3aa: ASSLQGAKLF

j_gene: TRBJ2-2
v_gene: TRBV7-9
CDR3aa: ASSWDRGRSGELF

j_gene: TRBJ1-1
v_gene: TRBV7-3
CDR3aa: ASSLTWGARTEAF

j_gene: TRBJ2-5
v_gene: TRBV4-2
CDR3aa: ASSQNSVGETQY

j_gene: TRBJ2-3
v_gene: TRBV10-3
CDR3aa: AIGGLTVGAPSTDTQY

j_gene: TRBJ2-3
v_gene: TRBV18
CDR3aa: ASSPVADTQY

j_gene: TRBJ2-7
v_gene: TRBV10-3
CDR3aa: AISEPVGYEQY

j_gene: TRBJ1-5
v_gene: TRBV27
CDR3aa: ASSLKGQGGNQPQH

j_gene: TRBJ2-1
v_gene: TRBV29-1
CDR3aa: SVEDQGGLNEQF

j_gene: TRBJ1-5
v_gene: TRBV15
CDR3aa: ASSRDFQDGPQH

j_gene: TRBJ1-6
v_gene: TRBV5-1
CDR3aa: ASSFTSTGPGQEDSPLH

j_gene: TRBJ1-4
v_gene: TRBV5-1
CDR3aa: ASSLGDRVTTNEKLF

j_gene: TRBJ2-1
v_gene: TRBV7-2
CDR3aa: ASSLRASGGGEQF

j_gene: -
v_gene: TRBV20-1
CDR3aa: SATDPWTSYEQY